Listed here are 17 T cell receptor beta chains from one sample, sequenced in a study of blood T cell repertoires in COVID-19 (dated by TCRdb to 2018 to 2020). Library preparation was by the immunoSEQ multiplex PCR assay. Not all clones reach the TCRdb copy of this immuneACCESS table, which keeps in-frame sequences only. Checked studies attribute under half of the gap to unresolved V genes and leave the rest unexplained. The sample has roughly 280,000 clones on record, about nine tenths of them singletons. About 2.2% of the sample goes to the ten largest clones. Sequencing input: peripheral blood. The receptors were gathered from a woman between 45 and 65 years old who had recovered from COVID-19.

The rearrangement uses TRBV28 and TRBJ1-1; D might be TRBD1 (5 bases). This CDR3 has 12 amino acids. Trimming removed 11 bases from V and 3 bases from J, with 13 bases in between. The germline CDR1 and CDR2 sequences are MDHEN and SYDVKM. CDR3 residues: CAGGGEDTEAFF. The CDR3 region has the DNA TGTGCCGGGGGAGGGGAAGACACTGAAGCTTTCTTT.

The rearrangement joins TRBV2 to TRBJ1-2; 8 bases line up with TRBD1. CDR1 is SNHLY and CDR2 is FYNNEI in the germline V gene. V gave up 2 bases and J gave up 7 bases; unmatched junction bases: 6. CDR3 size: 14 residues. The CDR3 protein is CASSELTGAAGYTF. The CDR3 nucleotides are TGTGCCAGCAGTGAATTGACAGGGGCCGCTGGCTACACCTTC.

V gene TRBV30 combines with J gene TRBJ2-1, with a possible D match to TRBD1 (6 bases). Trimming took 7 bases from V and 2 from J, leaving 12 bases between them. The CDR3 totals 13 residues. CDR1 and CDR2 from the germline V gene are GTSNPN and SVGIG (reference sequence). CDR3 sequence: CASVRGAYNEQFF. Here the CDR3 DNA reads TGTGCCTCAGTCAGGGGCGCCTACAATGAGCAGTTCTTC.

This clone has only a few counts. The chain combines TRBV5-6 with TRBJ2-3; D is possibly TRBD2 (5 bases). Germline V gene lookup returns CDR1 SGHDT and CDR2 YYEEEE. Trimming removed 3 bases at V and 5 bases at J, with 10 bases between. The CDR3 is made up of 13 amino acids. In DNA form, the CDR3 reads TGTGCCAGCAGCTCCCCTCGGGGAGATACGCAGTATTTT. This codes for CASSSPRGDTQYF.

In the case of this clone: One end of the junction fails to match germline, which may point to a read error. The CDR3 coding sequence is TGTGCCAGCAGCGTAACAGCTCAAGAGACCCAGTACTTC. Amino acids: CASSVTAQETQYF. The chain uses TRBV7-3 and TRBJ2-5; no clear D gene. CDR3 size: 13 residues. Germline values: CDR1 SGHTA, CDR2 FQGTGA.

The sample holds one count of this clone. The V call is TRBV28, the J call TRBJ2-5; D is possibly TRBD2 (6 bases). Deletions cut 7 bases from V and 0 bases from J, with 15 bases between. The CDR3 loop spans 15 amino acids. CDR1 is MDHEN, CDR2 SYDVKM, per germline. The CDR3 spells CASTKRPGDQETQYF. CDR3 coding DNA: TGTGCCAGCACAAAACGTCCGGGGGACCAAGAGACCCAGTACTTC.

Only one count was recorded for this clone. The CDR3 nucleotides read TGTGCCAGCAGTCCCCGCGGACAGGTTGCATCTGGAAACACCATATATTTT. Amino acid sequence: CASSPRGQVASGNTIYF. The gene calls are TRBV27 and TRBJ1-3; 7 bases fit TRBD1. Trimming took 5 bases from V and 1 from J; bases not matched to a gene: 11. Germline V lookup: CDR1 MNHEY, CDR2 SMNVEV (reference sequence). The CDR3 length is 17 residues.

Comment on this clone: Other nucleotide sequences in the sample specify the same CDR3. In nucleotides, the CDR3 is TGTGCCAGCAGCCGACAGGGGGCGGATTCACCCCTCCACTTT. Protein: CASSRQGADSPLHF. The V call is TRBV7-9, the J call TRBJ1-6; 10 bases are shared with TRBD1. The ends lost 5 bases at V and 8 bases at J; junction bases unmatched: 3. The germline V gene has CDR1 SEHNR and CDR2 FQNEAQ (reference sequence). The CDR3 has 14 residues.

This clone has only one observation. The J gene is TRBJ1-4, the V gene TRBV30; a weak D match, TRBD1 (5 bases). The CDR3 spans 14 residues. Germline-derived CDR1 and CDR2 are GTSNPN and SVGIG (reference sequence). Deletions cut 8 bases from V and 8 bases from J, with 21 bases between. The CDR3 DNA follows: TGTGCCGCACCCCCCCAGGGATCAGCGGAAAAACTGTTTTTT. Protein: CAAPPQGSAEKLFF. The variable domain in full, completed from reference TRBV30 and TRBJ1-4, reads SQTIHQWPATLVQPVGSPLSLECTVEGTSNPNLYWYRQAAGRGLQLLFYSVGIGQISSEVPQNLSASRPQDRQFILSSKKLLLSDSGFYLCAAPPQGSAEKLFFGSGTQLSVL.

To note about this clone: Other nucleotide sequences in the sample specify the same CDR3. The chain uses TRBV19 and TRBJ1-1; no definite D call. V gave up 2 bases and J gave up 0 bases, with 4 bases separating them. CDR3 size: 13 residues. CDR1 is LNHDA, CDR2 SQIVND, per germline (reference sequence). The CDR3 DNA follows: TGTGCCAGTAGTATATCAGTGAACACTGAAGCTTTCTTT. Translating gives CASSISVNTEAFF.

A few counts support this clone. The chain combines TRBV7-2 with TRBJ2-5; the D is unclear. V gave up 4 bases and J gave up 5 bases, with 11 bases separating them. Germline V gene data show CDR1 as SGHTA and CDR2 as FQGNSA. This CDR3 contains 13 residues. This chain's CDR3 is CASSSRLDETQYF. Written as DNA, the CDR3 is TGTGCCAGCAGCTCTAGACTGGATGAGACCCAGTACTTC.

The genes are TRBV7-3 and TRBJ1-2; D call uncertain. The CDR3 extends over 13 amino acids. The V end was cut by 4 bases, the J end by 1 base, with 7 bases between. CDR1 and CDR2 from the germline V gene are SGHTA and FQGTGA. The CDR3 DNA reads TGTGCCAGCAGCTATGACAATAACTATGGCTACACCTTC. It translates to CASSYDNNYGYTF. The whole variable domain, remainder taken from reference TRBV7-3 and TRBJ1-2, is GAGVSQTPSNKVTEKGKYVELRCDPISGHTALYWYRQSLGQGPEFLIYFQGTGAADDSGLPNDRFFAVRPEGSVSTLKIQRTERGDSAVYLCASSYDNNYGYTFGSGTRLTVV.

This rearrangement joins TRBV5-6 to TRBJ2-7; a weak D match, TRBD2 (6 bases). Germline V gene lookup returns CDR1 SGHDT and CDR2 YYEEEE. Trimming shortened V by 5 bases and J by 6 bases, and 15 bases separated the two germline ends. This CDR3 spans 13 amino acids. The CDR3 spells CASSYSGVREQYF. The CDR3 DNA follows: TGTGCCAGCAGTTATTCGGGGGTCCGCGAGCAGTACTTC.

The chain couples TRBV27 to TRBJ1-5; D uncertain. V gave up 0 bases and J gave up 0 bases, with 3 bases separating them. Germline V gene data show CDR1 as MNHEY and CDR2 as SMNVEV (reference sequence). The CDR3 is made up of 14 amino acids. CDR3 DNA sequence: TGTGCCAGCAGTTTATCAGCTAGCAATCAGCCCCAGCATTTT. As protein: CASSLSASNQPQHF.

The chain's CDR3 is CASSPTGVDTEAFF. In nucleotides, the CDR3 is TGTGCCAGCAGCCCGACAGGGGTTGATACTGAAGCTTTCTTT. V is TRBV7-3 and J is TRBJ1-1; 8 bases align to TRBD1. This CDR3 has 14 residues. V shed 5 bases, J shed 5 bases, and the junction held 7 bases outside the gene matches. Per germline, CDR1 SGHTA and CDR2 FQGTGA. Looking up the rest from reference TRBV7-3 and TRBJ1-1 gives the full variable domain: GAGVSQTPSNKVTEKGKYVELRCDPISGHTALYWYRQSLGQGPEFLIYFQGTGAADDSGLPNDRFFAVRPEGSVSTLKIQRTERGDSAVYLCASSPTGVDTEAFFGQGTRLTVV.

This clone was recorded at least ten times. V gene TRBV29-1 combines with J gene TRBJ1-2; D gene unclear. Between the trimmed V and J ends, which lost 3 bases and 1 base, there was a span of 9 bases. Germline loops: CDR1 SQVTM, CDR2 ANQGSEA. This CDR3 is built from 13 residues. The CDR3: CSVDEGFNYGYTF. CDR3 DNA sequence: TGCAGCGTTGACGAGGGCTTTAACTATGGCTACACCTTC.

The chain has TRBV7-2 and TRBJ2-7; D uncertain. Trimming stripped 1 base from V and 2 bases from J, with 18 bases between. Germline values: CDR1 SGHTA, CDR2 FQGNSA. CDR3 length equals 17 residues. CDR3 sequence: CASSLGAPNSITYEQYF. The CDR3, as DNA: TGTGCCAGCAGCTTAGGGGCACCGAACAGTATAACCTACGAGCAGTACTTC.